This is a list of T cell receptor beta chains from one sample in a study of glioma-infiltrating T cells after dendritic cell vaccination. Sequenced by immunoSEQ multiplex PCR; TCRdb stores in-frame clones only, minus some. The repertoire has tens of thousands of clones, around 86% of them found once; the top ten carry approximately 2.2%. Here the sequenced sample was blood, taken after dendritic cell vaccination. The receptors derive from a human donor with glioblastoma. CDR3s include the opening cysteine and the closing phenylalanine or tryptophan. D genes are given only for firm matches. The size field is filled for only some rows; it gives once, few, many or a size class.

cdr3_aa: CASSLDVRGRGETQYF
cdr3_nt: TGCGCCAGCAGCTTGGATGTTCGCGGGAGGGGAGAGACCCAGTACTTC
cdr3_length: 16
clone_size: NA
j_call: TRBJ2-5
v_call: TRBV5-1
d_call: TRBD2

cdr3_aa: CASSQDRTGQKSYGYTF
cdr3_nt: TGCGCCAGCAGCCAAGACAGGACAGGCCAAAAGTCCTATGGCTACACCTTC
cdr3_length: 17
clone_size: NA
j_call: TRBJ1-2
v_call: TRBV4-3
d_call: TRBD1

cdr3_aa: CASSQGTGSVAKNIQYF
cdr3_nt: TGCGCCAGCAGCCAAGGAACCGGGTCCGTAGCCAAAAACATTCAGTACTTC
cdr3_length: 17
clone_size: once
j_call: TRBJ2-4
v_call: TRBV4-1
d_call: NA

cdr3_aa: CASRPGNPSNQPQHF
cdr3_nt: TGTGCCAGCAGACCGGGGAACCCGAGCAATCAGCCCCAGCATTTT
cdr3_length: 15
clone_size: NA
j_call: TRBJ1-5
v_call: TRBV2
d_call: NA

cdr3_aa: CASSPGQQGEQYF
cdr3_nt: TGTGCCAGCAGTCCGGGACAGCAAGGAGAGCAGTACTTC
cdr3_length: 13
clone_size: NA
j_call: TRBJ2-7
v_call: TRBV2
d_call: TRBD1

cdr3_aa: CASSFFPTGVNTEAFF
cdr3_nt: TGCGCCAGCAGCTTTTTCCCAACAGGAGTGAACACTGAAGCTTTCTTT
cdr3_length: 16
clone_size: NA
j_call: TRBJ1-1
v_call: TRBV5-1
d_call: NA

cdr3_aa: CASSLAQGDQPQHF
cdr3_nt: TGTGCCAGCAGCTTGGCTCAGGGGGACCAGCCCCAGCATTTT
cdr3_length: 14
clone_size: NA
j_call: TRBJ1-5
v_call: TRBV5-6
d_call: TRBD1

cdr3_aa: CASSLVGGPGNQPQHF
cdr3_nt: TGCGCCAGCAGCTTGGTTGGAGGGCCAGGCAATCAGCCCCAGCATTTT
cdr3_length: 16
clone_size: NA
j_call: TRBJ1-5
v_call: TRBV5-1
d_call: NA

cdr3_aa: CASSGLLAQETQYF
cdr3_nt: TGTGCCAGCAGTGGATTACTTGCACAAGAGACCCAGTACTTC
cdr3_length: 14
clone_size: NA
j_call: TRBJ2-5
v_call: TRBV2
d_call: NA

cdr3_aa: CASSYSFRDSEQFF
cdr3_nt: TGTGCCAGCAGTTACTCGTTCCGGGACAGTGAGCAGTTCTTC
cdr3_length: 14
clone_size: few
j_call: TRBJ2-1
v_call: TRBV6-5
d_call: TRBD1

cdr3_aa: CASSLYVHVATNEKLFF
cdr3_nt: TGTGCCAGCAGCTTATATGTCCACGTAGCAACTAATGAAAAACTGTTTTTT
cdr3_length: 17
clone_size: NA
j_call: TRBJ1-4
v_call: TRBV7-2
d_call: NA

cdr3_aa: CASSASGDEQYF
cdr3_nt: TGTGCCAGCAGCGCCTCAGGTGACGAGCAGTACTTC
cdr3_length: 12
clone_size: NA
j_call: TRBJ2-7
v_call: TRBV7-9
d_call: NA

cdr3_aa: CASSEIIGRGIGGELFF
cdr3_nt: TGTGCCAGCAGTGAAATAATAGGGAGGGGGATCGGCGGGGAGCTGTTTTTT
cdr3_length: 17
clone_size: NA
j_call: TRBJ2-2
v_call: TRBV2
d_call: NA

cdr3_aa: CASSRDRAYNEQFF
cdr3_nt: TGTGCCAGCAGCCGGGACAGGGCATACAATGAGCAGTTCTTC
cdr3_length: 14
clone_size: NA
j_call: TRBJ2-1
v_call: TRBV2
d_call: TRBD1

cdr3_aa: CASNGGGGRNEQFF
cdr3_nt: TGTGCCAGCAATGGCGGGGGGGGCAGGAATGAGCAGTTCTTC
cdr3_length: 14
clone_size: NA
j_call: TRBJ2-1
v_call: TRBV2
d_call: TRBD2

cdr3_aa: CASSFGLGNEQFF
cdr3_nt: TGCGCCAGCAGCTTCGGGTTAGGCAATGAGCAGTTCTTC
cdr3_length: 13
clone_size: NA
j_call: TRBJ2-1
v_call: TRBV5-1
d_call: NA

cdr3_aa: CASSPRPPGQGWNEKLFF
cdr3_nt: TGCGCCAGCAGCCCTCGACCTCCAGGACAGGGATGGAATGAAAAACTGTTTTTT
cdr3_length: 18
clone_size: few
j_call: TRBJ1-4
v_call: TRBV4-1
d_call: TRBD1

cdr3_aa: CASSARTSRDEQFF
cdr3_nt: TGTGCCAGCAGCGCTCGGACTAGCAGGGATGAGCAGTTCTTC
cdr3_length: 14
clone_size: NA
j_call: TRBJ2-1
v_call: TRBV9
d_call: TRBD2

cdr3_aa: CASSLGQGDGYTF
cdr3_nt: TGCGCCAGCAGCTTAGGGCAGGGGGATGGCTACACCTTC
cdr3_length: 13
clone_size: NA
j_call: TRBJ1-2
v_call: TRBV5-1
d_call: TRBD1

cdr3_aa: CASSQSRNSGNTIYF
cdr3_nt: TGTGCCAGCTCACAATCCAGGAACTCTGGAAACACCATATATTTT
cdr3_length: 15
clone_size: NA
j_call: TRBJ1-3
v_call: TRBV18
d_call: NA

cdr3_aa: CASRRDYQETQYF
cdr3_nt: TGTGCCAGCAGGCGGGACTACCAAGAGACCCAGTACTTC
cdr3_length: 13
clone_size: NA
j_call: TRBJ2-5
v_call: TRBV11-2
d_call: NA

cdr3_aa: CASRSYNEQFF
cdr3_nt: TGCGCCAGCAGGTCGTACAATGAGCAGTTCTTC
cdr3_length: 11
clone_size: NA
j_call: TRBJ2-1
v_call: TRBV5-1
d_call: NA

cdr3_aa: CASSSTSGRFRITDTQYF
cdr3_nt: TGTGCCAGCAGCTCGACTAGCGGGAGATTCAGGATCACAGATACGCAGTATTTT
cdr3_length: 18
clone_size: NA
j_call: TRBJ2-3
v_call: TRBV7-3
d_call: TRBD2

cdr3_aa: CASGVAGQIKEQYF
cdr3_nt: TGTGCCAGCGGGGTAGCGGGGCAAATTAAGGAGCAGTACTTC
cdr3_length: 14
clone_size: NA
j_call: TRBJ2-5
v_call: TRBV11-2
d_call: TRBD2

cdr3_aa: CASTSGGQGARGYTF
cdr3_nt: TGTGCCAGCACCTCAGGGGGACAGGGGGCAAGGGGCTACACCTTC
cdr3_length: 15
clone_size: NA
j_call: TRBJ1-2
v_call: TRBV25-1
d_call: TRBD1

cdr3_aa: CASSPREVGTQYF
cdr3_nt: TGTGCCAGCAGCCCTAGGGAGGTTGGGACCCAGTACTTC
cdr3_length: 13
clone_size: NA
j_call: TRBJ2-5
v_call: TRBV2
d_call: NA

cdr3_aa: CASSLRPGYYGYTF
cdr3_nt: TGTGCCAGCAGCTTAAGACCGGGGTACTATGGCTACACCTTC
cdr3_length: 14
clone_size: NA
j_call: TRBJ1-2
v_call: TRBV7-2
d_call: NA

cdr3_aa: CASRTSGTSYEQYF
cdr3_nt: TGTGCCAGCAGGACTAGCGGGACCTCCTACGAGCAGTACTTC
cdr3_length: 14
clone_size: many
j_call: TRBJ2-7
v_call: TRBV5-6
d_call: TRBD2

cdr3_aa: CASTERRDVSSYNSPLHF
cdr3_nt: TGTGCCAGTACCGAAAGGAGGGACGTGAGCTCCTATAATTCACCCCTCCACTTT
cdr3_length: 18
clone_size: few
j_call: TRBJ1-6
v_call: TRBV19
d_call: NA

cdr3_aa: CASSLAEEAGTGELFF
cdr3_nt: TGCGCCAGCAGCTTGGCCGAAGAAGCGGGCACCGGGGAGCTGTTTTTT
cdr3_length: 16
clone_size: NA
j_call: TRBJ2-2
v_call: TRBV5-1
d_call: NA

cdr3_aa: CASSSAGTGGPREETQYF
cdr3_nt: TGTGCTAGCAGCTCTGCGGGGACAGGGGGCCCACGGGAAGAGACCCAGTACTTC
cdr3_length: 18
clone_size: NA
j_call: TRBJ2-5
v_call: TRBV7-7
d_call: TRBD1

cdr3_aa: CASSQELAGVNEQFF
cdr3_nt: TGTGCCAGCAGCCAAGAACTAGCGGGGGTGAATGAGCAGTTCTTC
cdr3_length: 15
clone_size: few
j_call: TRBJ2-1
v_call: TRBV4-2
d_call: TRBD2

cdr3_aa: CASSLGLAADTQYF
cdr3_nt: TGTGCCAGCAGCTTAGGTCTAGCGGCAGATACGCAGTATTTT
cdr3_length: 14
clone_size: NA
j_call: TRBJ2-3
v_call: TRBV7-9
d_call: TRBD2

cdr3_aa: CASSLGGYGNEQFF
cdr3_nt: TGTGCCAGCAGCTTAGGAGGTTACGGCAATGAGCAGTTCTTC
cdr3_length: 14
clone_size: NA
j_call: TRBJ2-1
v_call: TRBV7-3
d_call: NA

cdr3_aa: CATSSRGGQGIYEQYF
cdr3_nt: TGTGCCACCAGCAGTCGAGGGGGACAGGGGATTTACGAGCAGTACTTC
cdr3_length: 16
clone_size: NA
j_call: TRBJ2-7
v_call: TRBV15
d_call: TRBD1

cdr3_aa: CASSSAFGTGDNEQFF
cdr3_nt: TGTGCCAGCAGCTCCGCGTTTGGGACAGGGGACAATGAGCAGTTCTTC
cdr3_length: 16
clone_size: NA
j_call: TRBJ2-1
v_call: TRBV11-3
d_call: TRBD1